Each of the 10 T cell receptor beta chains below was sequenced from the same sample in a study of cytomegalovirus exposure and HLA in healthy donors. The PCR made use of 60 Vbeta and 13 Jbeta primers. Assay used: immunoSEQ multiplex PCR; TCRdb lists only in-frame clones, some missing. The sample shows about 120,000 clones, around 82% of them seen only once. The source material was PBMCs. The source is a female donor in good health and CMV-seronegative.

The chain combines TRBV2 with TRBJ2-5, with unresolved D. CDR1 is SNHLY and CDR2 is FYNNEI in the germline V gene. The CDR3 is 13 residues long. Trimming took off 4 bases at V and 5 bases at J, with 11 bases between the two ends. CDR3 bases: TGTGCCAGCAGTGCCAGGTCTGGGGAGACCCAGTACTTC. Amino acid sequence: CASSARSGETQYF.

The chain links TRBV5-1 to TRBJ1-5; 8 nucleotides align to TRBD1. This CDR3 contains 15 residues. V lost 3 bases, J lost 3 bases, and 5 bases stayed unmatched. The germline V gene has CDR1 SGHRS and CDR2 YFSETQ. Here the CDR3 reads CASSSGTGDNQPQHF. DNA for the CDR3: TGCGCCAGCAGCTCCGGGACAGGTGACAATCAGCCCCAGCATTTT.

The J gene is TRBJ2-5, the V gene TRBV18; 11 bases align to TRBD2. The CDR3 consists of 15 residues. V shed 8 bases and J 2 bases; nucleotides not matched to a gene: 7. Germline V gene lookup returns CDR1 KGHSH and CDR2 LQKENI. The CDR3 here is CASTRLAGLQETQYF. As DNA, the CDR3 is TGTGCCAGCACGCGACTAGCGGGACTACAAGAGACCCAGTACTTC.

This chain uses TRBV10-2 with TRBJ2-2; 8 nucleotides agree with TRBD1. The J segment lost 7 bases and the V segment lost 7 bases, leaving 17 bases of the junction unmatched. Per germline, CDR1 WSHSY and CDR2 SAAADI. The CDR3 loop spans 17 amino acids. CDR3: CASTVARGLNPVGELFF. CDR3 nucleotide sequence: TGCGCCAGCACGGTTGCCAGGGGGCTAAACCCGGTCGGGGAGCTGTTTTTT.

The chain links TRBV19 to TRBJ1-3; 8 bases map to TRBD1. Germline lookup yields CDR1 LNHDA and CDR2 SQIVND (reference sequence). The CDR3 has 16 residues. The junction had 6 bases not matched to a gene; V was cut back by 5 bases and J by 0 bases. CDR3 nucleotide sequence: TGTGCCAGTAGTGACAGGGGTTTAGGCTCTGGAAACACCATATATTTT. It specifies CASSDRGLGSGNTIYF. Combining the CDR3 with reference TRBV19 and TRBJ1-3 gives the whole variable domain DGGITQSPKYLFRKEGQNVTLSCEQNLNHDAMYWYRQDPGQGLRLIYYSQIVNDFQKGDIAEGYSVSREKKESFPLTVTSAQKNPTAFYLCASSDRGLGSGNTIYFGEGSWLTVV.

The chain employs TRBV4-2 and TRBJ2-3, with TRBD2 matching over 12 bases. The CDR3 is 18 residues long. Looked up from germline, CDR1 is LGHNA and CDR2 is YNFKEQ. The ends lost 4 bases at V and 1 base at J; junction bases unmatched: 9. The CDR3 loop reads CASSRTSSGRAGTDTQYF. For the CDR3, the DNA is TGTGCCAGCAGCCGTACTTCTAGCGGGAGGGCCGGCACAGATACGCAGTATTTT.

The rearrangement links TRBV6-1 to TRBJ2-1; 8 positions agree with TRBD2. The CDR3 has 14 amino acids. Germline CDR1 and CDR2: MNHNS and SASEGT. Trimming removed 6 bases from V and 1 base from J; junction bases left unmatched: 2. CDR3 DNA: TGTGCCAGCAGAGGCGGGGGGTCCTACAATGAGCAGTTCTTC. This translates into CASRGGGSYNEQFF.

In DNA, the CDR3 is TGCGCCAGCAGCCCCAGGACTAGCGGGCCAGAGACCCAGTACTTC. It codes for CASSPRTSGPETQYF. The rearrangement joins TRBV5-1 to TRBJ2-5; 11 nucleotides line up with TRBD2. V shed 4 bases, J shed 4 bases, and the junction held 6 bases outside the gene matches. The germline V gene has CDR1 SGHRS and CDR2 YFSETQ. CDR3 size: 15 residues.

The chain links TRBV19 to TRBJ2-4; TRBD1 matches 9 bases. The germline CDR1 and CDR2 sequences are LNHDA and SQIVND (reference sequence). Trimming cost V 6 bases and J 8 bases; bases outside gene matches: 5. This CDR3 region has 13 residues. CDR3 DNA sequence: TGTGCCAGTAGGGGGACAGGGCTCGACATTCAGTACTTC. Translation: CASRGTGLDIQYF.

V gene TRBV7-9 combines with J gene TRBJ2-7; 9 nucleotides match TRBD1. The CDR3 totals 14 residues. V trimming: 2 bases; J trimming: 4 bases; junction bases outside the gene matches: 3. CDR1 is SEHNR, CDR2 FQNEAQ, per germline (reference sequence). CDR3 sequence reads: CASSLPDRGYEQYF. The CDR3 region has the DNA TGTGCCAGCAGCTTACCGGACAGGGGATACGAGCAGTACTTC.